Presented here are 19 T cell receptor beta chains from one specimen sequenced in a study of untreated major depressive disorder. Their antigens remain unidentified. Findings and limits, study-wide: Depressed patients' CD4+ T cells carried increased TRBV05-01 (Vbeta 5.1) usage versus control CD4+ T cells.

Measured with immunoSEQ multiplex PCR; TCRdb has only the in-frame clones, and not every one. The data contain approximately 15,000 clones, around 90% of them singletons. Sequenced input: CD4+ T cells from PBMCs. The receptors originated from a man between 25 and 39 years old with major depressive disorder.

The gene calls are TRBV4-1 and TRBJ2-2; TRBD2 aligns across 13 bases. The length of the CDR3 is 18 residues. Germline CDR1 and CDR2: MGHRA and YSYEKL. The V gene end was trimmed by 2 bases and the J gene end by 2 bases; junction bases not matched to a gene: 5. The CDR3 region is CASSQTRLAGGNTGELFF. CDR3 coding DNA: TGCGCCAGCAGCCAAACCCGACTAGCGGGGGGAAACACCGGGGAGCTGTTTTTT.

The chain uses TRBV6-1 and TRBJ2-1; 8 positions agree with TRBD2. The CDR3 is 17 amino acids. Germline CDR1 reads MNHNS; CDR2 reads SASEGT. Trimming cost V 1 base and J 4 bases; bases outside gene matches: 9. The CDR3 nucleotides are TGTGCCAGCAGTGAAGTTTCCGGGACTAGTCTATACAATGAGCAGTTCTTC. Its protein is CASSEVSGTSLYNEQFF.

The genes are TRBV2 and TRBJ1-3, with TRBD1 as a possible D gene (6 bases). Germline CDR1 reads SNHLY; CDR2 reads FYNNEI. This CDR3 spans 14 amino acids. Trimming removed 5 bases from V and 4 bases from J, with 12 bases in between. The DNA for the CDR3 is TGTGCCAGCAGTCCCACAGGGACAGGAAACACCATATATTTT. This codes for CASSPTGTGNTIYF.

The chain links TRBV2 to TRBJ2-5; 13 bases map to TRBD2. The germline gives CDR1 SNHLY, CDR2 FYNNEI. CDR3 length equals 16 residues. V was clipped by 3 bases and J by 4 bases; unmatched bases: 5. The CDR3: CASSDPGTSGAETQYF. CDR3 nucleotides: TGTGCCAGCAGTGATCCCGGGACTAGCGGGGCAGAGACCCAGTACTTC.

The gene calls are TRBV10-2 and TRBJ2-7, with D perhaps TRBD1 (5 bases). From germline, CDR1 is WSHSY and CDR2 SAAADI. The CDR3 has 16 amino acids. Trimming cost V 0 bases and J 0 bases, with 12 bases left between them. The CDR3: CASSESGPVSSYEQYF. The DNA of the CDR3 is TGCGCCAGCAGTGAGTCGGGGCCCGTCAGCTCCTACGAGCAGTACTTC.

The CDR3 DNA sequence: TGTGCCAGCAGCACAAAAGAGACAGGGGGAAGCGGCTACACCTTC. Amino acid sequence: CASSTKETGGSGYTF. The chain couples TRBV5-4 to TRBJ1-2; 9 bases fit TRBD1. This CDR3 has 15 amino acids. The V and J ends lost 4 bases and 8 bases, in that order; junction bases with no gene match: 12. CDR1 is SGHNT, CDR2 YYREEE, per germline (reference sequence).

This clone was seen just once. The rearrangement uses TRBV9 and TRBJ2-7; the match to TRBD1 covers 9 bases. CDR1 and CDR2 (germline): SGDLS, YYNGEE. CDR3 length: 14 amino acids. J gave up 5 bases and V 0 bases, and 3 bases lay outside the gene matches. The CDR3 region has the DNA TGTGCCAGCAGCGTAGACGGGACAGGGAACGAGCAGTACTTC. This sequence encodes CASSVDGTGNEQYF.

CDR3 coding DNA: TGTGCCAGCAGTTTAGGTGGGCAGGAAGGTGGCTACACCTTC. Its translation is CASSLGGQEGGYTF. The chain is built from TRBV28 and TRBJ1-2; D gene uncertain. This CDR3 is built from 14 residues. V was trimmed by 2 bases and J by 7 bases, leaving 14 bases between them. CDR1 MDHEN and CDR2 SYDVKM come from the germline V gene.

V and J are TRBV9 and TRBJ2-1; D uncertain. This CDR3 contains 15 residues. The ends were cut back, 2 bases at V and 5 bases at J, with 14 bases in the middle. The V gene's germline CDR1 is SGDLS and CDR2 YYNGEE. The CDR3 DNA sequence: TGTGCCAGCAGCGTCCAGACCGGTTGGAACAATGAGCAGTTCTTC. Its translation is CASSVQTGWNNEQFF. Combining the CDR3 with reference TRBV9 and TRBJ2-1 gives the whole variable domain DSGVTQTPKHLITATGQRVTLRCSPRSGDLSVYWYQQSLDQGLQFLIQYYNGEERAKGNILERFSAQQFPDLHSELNLSSLELGDSALYFCASSVQTGWNNEQFFGPGTRLTVL.

V and J are TRBV28 and TRBJ2-7, with 9 bases matching TRBD1. The CDR3 is made up of 14 amino acids. Trimming removed 4 bases from V and 7 bases from J; junction bases left unmatched: 8. Germline CDR1 and CDR2: MDHEN and SYDVKM. The CDR3 DNA follows: TGTGCCAGCAGTTACTCGGACAGGGGAGGAGAGCAGTACTTC. Amino acid sequence: CASSYSDRGGEQYF.

The gene calls are TRBV5-1 and TRBJ1-1; 9 bases are shared with TRBD1. CDR3 length: 13 residues. Looked up from germline, CDR1 is SGHRS and CDR2 is YFSETQ. The junction had 9 bases not matched to a gene; V was cut back by 7 bases and J by 8 bases. DNA of the CDR3: TGCGCCAGCCGCCAGACAGGGGGGGAGGAAGCTTTCTTT. Its protein product is CASRQTGGEEAFF.

Worth noting for this clone: The sample carries other DNA sequences with the same CDR3. This chain connects TRBV29-1 to TRBJ2-2; D possibly matches TRBD1 or TRBD2 (7 bases each). Germline lookup yields CDR1 SQVTM and CDR2 ANQGSEA. This CDR3 is 13 amino acids long. V was shortened by 5 bases and J by 3 bases, with 10 bases between the two germline ends. The CDR3 region has the DNA TGCAGCGTTCCAGGGGGGGACACCGGGGAGCTGTTTTTT. Translated: CSVPGGDTGELFF.

The sample holds a few counts of this clone. This rearrangement joins TRBV7-9 to TRBJ2-7; no firm D call. V was pared by 1 base and J by 3 bases, with 4 bases between. The CDR3 is 12 amino acids. CDR1 is SEHNR and CDR2 is FQNEAQ in the germline V gene (reference sequence). The CDR3 here is CASSLGVYEQYF. As DNA, the CDR3 is TGTGCCAGCAGCTTAGGAGTCTACGAGCAGTACTTC.

The rearrangement uses TRBV6-1 and TRBJ1-2; D gene uncertain. The V end was cut by 7 bases, the J end by 4 bases, with 13 bases between. In germline, CDR1 is MNHNS, CDR2 SASEGT. The CDR3 runs 13 residues. The CDR3 DNA sequence: TGTGCCAGCAAGGCATGGATGGGCTATGGCTACACCTTC. Protein sequence: CASKAWMGYGYTF.

The chain joins TRBV5-6 to TRBJ2-7; 7 bases align to TRBD1. Germline values: CDR1 SGHDT, CDR2 YYEEEE. The CDR3 contains 14 residues. V lost 5 bases to trimming and J lost 4 bases; unmatched junction nucleotides: 9. The CDR3 nucleotides read TGTGCCAGCAGACTACGAGGGGGACAGTACGAGCAGTACTTC. This sequence encodes CASRLRGGQYEQYF.

Written as DNA, the CDR3 is TGTGCCAGCAGTGGACAGGGAACCGCAACTAATGAAAAACTGTTTTTT. This encodes CASSGQGTATNEKLFF. V gene TRBV2 combines with J gene TRBJ1-4; 7 positions match TRBD1. Trimming removed 4 bases from V and 0 bases from J; junction bases left unmatched: 5. There are 16 residues in the CDR3. CDR1 and CDR2 from the germline V gene are SNHLY and FYNNEI.

The genes are TRBV28 and TRBJ1-2; 8 nucleotides align to TRBD1. The germline gives CDR1 MDHEN, CDR2 SYDVKM. The CDR3 has 14 residues. V dropped 5 bases and J dropped 6; count of bases not matched to a gene: 8. The CDR3 sequence: CASSLTGDFNGYTF. CDR3 in DNA: TGTGCCAGCAGTCTGACAGGGGATTTCAATGGCTACACCTTC.

The rearrangement uses TRBV19 and TRBJ2-3; 10 bases match TRBD2. The CDR3 is 15 residues long. The ends lost 4 bases at V and 2 bases at J; junction bases unmatched: 3. CDR1 is LNHDA, CDR2 SQIVND, per germline (reference sequence). The CDR3 DNA follows: TGTGCCAGTAGTAGACTAGCGGGCTCCACAGATACGCAGTATTTT. The encoded protein is CASSRLAGSTDTQYF.

This clone is a singleton in its sample. The V gene is TRBV6-1, the J gene TRBJ1-1; D not resolved. V was clipped by 5 bases and J by 1 base, with 14 bases between them. The CDR3 runs to 15 residues. CDR1 and CDR2 from the germline V gene are MNHNS and SASEGT. CDR3 sequence (DNA): TGTGCCAGCAGTCTCGGTACTATGGAGAACACTGAAGCTTTCTTT. It codes for CASSLGTMENTEAFF.